The 21 T cell receptor beta chains reported below all come from one sample, sequenced in a study of patients and donors after allogeneic stem cell transplantation. TCRdb used MiXCR to reprocess the RT-PCR reads, holding one entry per CDR3 protein. This table has 390,000 or so distinct CDR3 sequences, approximately 16% appearing once. The sequenced sample consisted of blood, either unsorted or a sorted T cell fraction (not recorded which). These receptors all stem from a human donor who was either an allogeneic HSCT recipient or a stem cell or donor lymphocyte infusion donor (not recorded which). It is not recorded whose cells these are; they may come from a transplant donor.

This clonotype was recorded a few times. The rearrangement links TRBV29-1 to TRBJ2-5, with D hard to call. Trimming removed 0 bases at V and 2 bases at J, with 19 bases between. CDR1 and CDR2 from the germline V gene are SQVTM and ANQGSEA. This CDR3 is built from 17 residues. The CDR3 here is CSVEDLALGLSQETQYF. CDR3 bases: TGCAGCGTTGAAGATCTCGCCCTTGGTTTGTCACAAGAGACCCAGTACTTC. Together with reference TRBV29-1 and TRBJ2-5, the CDR3 gives the full variable domain: SAVISQKPSRDICQRGTSLTIQCQVDSQVTMMFWYRQQPGQSLTLIATANQGSEATYESGFVIDKFPISRPNLTFSTLTVSNMSPEDSSIYLCSVEDLALGLSQETQYFGPGTRLLVL.

This clonotype was recorded a few times. This chain links TRBV24-1 with TRBJ1-5, with unresolved D. Trimming left V 5 bases short and J 0 bases short, with 4 bases between. The CDR3 spans 13 residues. Germline CDR1 is KGHDR and CDR2 is SFDVKD. The CDR3, as DNA: TGTGCCACCAGTGGTTATAGCAATCAGCCCCAGCATTTT. This sequence encodes CATSGYSNQPQHF.

In this sample, this clonotype turned up once. The chain has TRBV6-5 and TRBJ2-6, with TRBD2 matching 7 bases. Germline trimming cut 4 bases from V and 0 bases from J; bases unmatched to any gene: 9. The CDR3 covers 18 residues. In germline, CDR1 is MNHEY, CDR2 SVGAGI. CDR3: CASSSDGGSLSGANVLTF. The CDR3 coding sequence is TGTGCCAGCAGTTCCGACGGGGGGAGTCTCTCTGGGGCCAACGTCCTGACTTTC.

This clonotype has a handful of counts. This rearrangement joins TRBV5-6 to TRBJ2-3; the D is unclear. CDR1 SGHDT and CDR2 YYEEEE come from the germline V gene. The CDR3 totals 15 residues. Deletions cut 1 base from V and 1 base from J, with 10 bases between. This CDR3 reads CASSLYRARTDTQYF. Written as DNA, the CDR3 is TGTGCCAGCAGCTTGTATCGGGCACGCACAGATACGCAGTATTTT.

This chain links TRBV12-3 or TRBV12-4 with TRBJ1-3; possible D gene TRBD1, 6 bases. This CDR3 region has 16 residues. V lost 6 bases to trimming and J lost 1 base, with 16 bases between them. CDR3 protein: CASSPRPTGSGNTIYF. DNA of the CDR3: TGTGCCAGCAGCCCTCGCCCCACAGGGTCTGGAAACACCATATATTTT.

The chain combines TRBV12-3 or TRBV12-4 with TRBJ2-7; 9 nucleotides line up with TRBD2. This CDR3 contains 13 residues. Trimming removed 2 bases from V and 4 bases from J; junction bases left unmatched: 0. The CDR3 loop is CASSLLAGYEQYF. CDR3 coding DNA: TGTGCCAGCAGTTTACTAGCGGGATACGAGCAGTACTTC.

The chain employs TRBV18 and TRBJ2-7; D ambiguous. Germline CDR1 is KGHSH and CDR2 is LQKENI. CDR3 length: 14 amino acids. V was pared by 2 bases and J by 2 bases, with 10 bases between. CDR3 protein: CASSPFPQPYEQYF. DNA for the CDR3: TGTGCCAGCTCACCATTCCCACAGCCCTACGAGCAGTACTTC.

This clonotype has just a few counts. The chain carries TRBV12-3 or TRBV12-4 and TRBJ2-1, with D tentatively TRBD2 (5 bases). V was clipped by 7 bases and J by 0 bases, with 16 bases between them. The length of the CDR3 is 16 residues. CDR3 residues: CASNPRGSFSYNEQFF. CDR3 nucleotides: TGTGCCAGCAACCCACGAGGGAGCTTCTCCTACAATGAGCAGTTCTTC.

The V and J genes are TRBV6-1 and TRBJ2-3; 9 nucleotides agree with TRBD2. V lost 4 bases, J lost 4 bases, and 6 bases stayed unmatched. This CDR3 region has 15 residues. From germline, CDR1 is MNHNS and CDR2 SASEGT. This CDR3 is CASSAGLAIADTQYF. The CDR3 nucleotides are TGTGCCAGCAGTGCGGGACTAGCTATAGCAGATACGCAGTATTTT.

This clonotype has ten or more counts. The rearrangement joins TRBV9 to TRBJ2-1; 8 bases map to TRBD1. CDR1 is SGDLS and CDR2 is YYNGEE in the germline V gene. With 3 bases clipped from V and 0 bases from J, the junction kept 2 bases outside the gene matches. This CDR3 has 15 amino acids. CDR3 in amino acids: CASSGTGGSYNEQFF. The CDR3 DNA follows: TGTGCCAGCAGCGGCACAGGGGGCTCCTACAATGAGCAGTTCTTC.

In its sample, this clonotype was seen a few times. V usage is TRBV7-9 and J usage is TRBJ1-3; the match to TRBD1 covers 7 bases. Germline CDR1 is SEHNR and CDR2 is FQNEAQ (reference sequence). This CDR3 is built from 13 residues. Trimming removed 5 bases from V and 4 bases from J; junction bases left unmatched: 2. In nucleotides, the CDR3 is TGTGCCAGCAGCATGGGACAGGGAAACACCATATATTTT. It yields the protein CASSMGQGNTIYF.

This chain joins TRBV2 and TRBJ1-1, with TRBD1 matching 8 bases. CDR1 SNHLY and CDR2 FYNNEI come from the germline V gene. J gave up 1 base and V 5 bases, and 9 bases lay outside the gene matches. The CDR3 has 16 amino acids. The CDR3 DNA reads as TGTGCCAGCAGTTGGGGGCAGGGGGCTGGGAACACTGAAGCTTTCTTT. It is translated as CASSWGQGAGNTEAFF.

This clonotype was observed a few times. For the CDR3, the DNA is TGCAGCGTTGAAGGGGGTCCTTTCACAGATACGCAGTATTTT. Translated: CSVEGGPFTDTQYF. V usage is TRBV29-1 and J usage is TRBJ2-3; D remains ambiguous. V was shortened by 1 base and J by 2 bases, with 10 bases between the two germline ends. Per the germline V gene, CDR1 is SQVTM and CDR2 is ANQGSEA. This CDR3 has 14 amino acids.

J is TRBJ2-2 and V is TRBV3-1, with 8 bases that match TRBD2. This CDR3 spans 16 amino acids. CDR1 is LGHDT, CDR2 YNNKEL, per germline (reference sequence). V trimming: 5 bases; J trimming: 4 bases; junction bases outside the gene matches: 9. CDR3 sequence reads: CASSRSAGARTGELFF. As DNA, the CDR3 is TGTGCCAGCAGCAGATCAGCGGGGGCCCGCACCGGGGAGCTGTTTTTT.

V gene TRBV6-1 combines with J gene TRBJ2-3, with 10 bases lining up with TRBD1. The CDR3 contains 15 residues. Germline CDR1 and CDR2: MNHNS and SASEGT. With V trimmed by 5 bases and J by 2 bases, 4 bases remained unmatched. CDR3: CASSRQGAYTDTQYF. The CDR3 DNA follows: TGTGCCAGCAGTCGACAGGGGGCGTACACAGATACGCAGTATTTT.

This chain joins TRBV11-1 and TRBJ2-5; TRBD1 matches 7 bases. Per the germline V gene, CDR1 is SGHAT and CDR2 is FQDESV (reference sequence). With V trimmed by 4 bases and J by 5 bases, 13 bases remained unmatched. The CDR3 runs to 16 residues. In DNA form, the CDR3 reads TGTGCCAGCAGCTCCACCGGGACAGTCGAACGGGAGACCCAGTACTTC. Protein: CASSSTGTVERETQYF. Supplemented by reference TRBV11-1 and TRBJ2-5, the full variable domain reads EAEVAQSPRYKITEKSQAVAFWCDPISGHATLYWYRQILGQGPELLVQFQDESVVDDSQLPKDRFSAERLKGVDSTLKIQPAELGDSAMYLCASSSTGTVERETQYFGPGTRLLVL.

The chain recombines TRBV6-2 or TRBV6-3 with TRBJ1-4; D possibly corresponds to TRBD1 (5 bases). Looked up from germline, CDR1 is MNHEY and CDR2 is SVGEGT. The CDR3 is 13 residues long. Trimming took off 8 bases at V and 13 bases at J, with 20 bases between the two ends. The CDR3 DNA reads TGTGCCAGCGCCGGACAACCAGCTTTTGGACTGTTTTTT. Residues: CASAGQPAFGLFF.

The chain is built from TRBV12-3 or TRBV12-4 and TRBJ1-1; D may be TRBD1 (5 bases). Trimming pared 6 bases from V and 1 base from J, leaving 12 bases between. This CDR3 region has 14 residues. Here the CDR3 DNA reads TGTGCCAGCAGGCCTAGGGGCTCGAACACTGAAGCTTTCTTT. This codes for CASRPRGSNTEAFF.

The chain carries TRBV19 and TRBJ2-1; the match to TRBD2 covers 14 bases. The CDR3 has 18 residues. Germline loops: CDR1 LNHDA, CDR2 SQIVND (reference sequence). Losses at the gene ends were 4 bases for V and 0 bases for J; bases not matched to a gene: 5. This CDR3 is CASSKRTSGRYSYNEQFF. CDR3 nucleotides: TGTGCCAGTAGTAAGAGGACTAGCGGGAGGTACTCCTACAATGAGCAGTTCTTC.

Only a few counts were recorded for this clonotype. The chain has TRBV5-1 and TRBJ1-1; 7 bases are a match to TRBD1. Germline CDR1 SGHRS, CDR2 YFSETQ. The CDR3 covers 14 residues. V was clipped by 0 bases and J by 6 bases; unmatched bases: 5. CDR3 nucleotide sequence: TGCGCCAGCAGCTTGGTGGGCAGGGGGTCTGAAGCTTTCTTT. It translates to CASSLVGRGSEAFF.

This clonotype showed up many times. This sequence joins TRBV20-1 and TRBJ2-5, with D unresolved. Between the trimmed V and J ends, which lost 1 base and 1 base, there was a span of 4 bases. The CDR3 is 12 residues long. Looked up from germline, CDR1 is DFQATT and CDR2 is SNEGSKA (reference sequence). In DNA form, the CDR3 reads TGCAGTGCTAGAGGAGGCCAAGAGACCCAGTACTTC. Translating gives CSARGGQETQYF.